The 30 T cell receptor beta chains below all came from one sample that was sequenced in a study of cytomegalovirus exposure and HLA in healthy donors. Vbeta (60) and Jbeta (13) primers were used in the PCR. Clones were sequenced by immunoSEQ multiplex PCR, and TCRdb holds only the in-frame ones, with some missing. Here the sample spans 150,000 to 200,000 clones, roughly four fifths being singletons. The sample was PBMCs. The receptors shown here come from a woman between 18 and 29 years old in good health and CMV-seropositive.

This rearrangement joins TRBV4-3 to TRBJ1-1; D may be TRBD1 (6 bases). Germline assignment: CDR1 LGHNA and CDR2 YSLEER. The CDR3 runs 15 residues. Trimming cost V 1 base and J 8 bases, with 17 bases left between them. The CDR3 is CASSQGSTGGAEAFF. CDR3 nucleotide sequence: TGCGCCAGCAGCCAAGGAAGTACGGGGGGGGCCGAAGCTTTCTTT.

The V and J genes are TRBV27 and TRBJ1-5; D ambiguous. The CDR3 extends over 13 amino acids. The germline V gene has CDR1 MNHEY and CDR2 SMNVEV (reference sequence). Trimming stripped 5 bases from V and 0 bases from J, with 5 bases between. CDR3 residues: CASSPYSNQPQHF. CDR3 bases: TGTGCCAGCAGTCCCTATAGCAATCAGCCCCAGCATTTT.

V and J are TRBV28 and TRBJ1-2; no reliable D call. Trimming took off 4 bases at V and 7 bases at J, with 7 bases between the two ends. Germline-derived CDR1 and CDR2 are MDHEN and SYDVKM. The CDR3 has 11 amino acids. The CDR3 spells CASSSLRGYTF. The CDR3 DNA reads TGTGCCAGCAGTTCCCTCCGTGGCTACACCTTC.

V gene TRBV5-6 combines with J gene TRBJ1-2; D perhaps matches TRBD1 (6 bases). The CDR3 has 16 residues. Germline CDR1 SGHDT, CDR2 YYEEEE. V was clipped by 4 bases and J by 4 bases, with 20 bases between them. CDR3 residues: CASSPAYRDWAYGYTF. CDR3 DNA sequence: TGTGCCAGCAGCCCGGCCTACAGGGATTGGGCCTATGGCTACACCTTC.

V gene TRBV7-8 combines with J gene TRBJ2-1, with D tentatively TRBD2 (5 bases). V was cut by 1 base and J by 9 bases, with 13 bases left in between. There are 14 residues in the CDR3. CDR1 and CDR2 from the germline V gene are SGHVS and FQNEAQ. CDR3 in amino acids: CASSLGRAGGEQFF. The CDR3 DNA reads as TGTGCCAGCAGCTTAGGAAGGGCGGGTGGTGAGCAGTTCTTC. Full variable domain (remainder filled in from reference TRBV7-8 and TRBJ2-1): GAGVSQSPRYKVAKRGQDVALRCDPISGHVSLFWYQQALGQGPEFLTYFQNEAQLDKSGLPSDRFFAERPEGSVSTLKIQRTQQEDSAVYLCASSLGRAGGEQFFGPGTRLTVL.

CDR3 nucleotides: TGTGCCAGCAGCTCATACGTACCCGGGGTTACTGAAAAACTGTTTTTT. This sequence encodes CASSSYVPGVTEKLFF. V gene TRBV7-6 combines with J gene TRBJ1-4; D is unclear. Germline loops: CDR1 SGHVS, CDR2 FNYEAQ. CDR3 size: 16 residues. V was shortened by 4 bases and J by 7 bases, with 19 bases between the two germline ends.

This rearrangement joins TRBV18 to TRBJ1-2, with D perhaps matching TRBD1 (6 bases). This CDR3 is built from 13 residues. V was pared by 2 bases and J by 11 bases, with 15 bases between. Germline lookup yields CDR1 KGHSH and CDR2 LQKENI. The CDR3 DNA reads TGTGCCAGCTCACCATTGGGGGCAGAGGGGTACACCTTC. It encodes CASSPLGAEGYTF.

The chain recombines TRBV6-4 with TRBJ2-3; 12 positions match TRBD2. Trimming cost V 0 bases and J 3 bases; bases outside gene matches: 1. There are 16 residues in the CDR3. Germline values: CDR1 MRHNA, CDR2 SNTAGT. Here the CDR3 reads CASSDSTSGGTDTQYF. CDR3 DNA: TGTGCCAGCAGTGACTCGACTAGCGGGGGAACAGATACGCAGTATTTT.

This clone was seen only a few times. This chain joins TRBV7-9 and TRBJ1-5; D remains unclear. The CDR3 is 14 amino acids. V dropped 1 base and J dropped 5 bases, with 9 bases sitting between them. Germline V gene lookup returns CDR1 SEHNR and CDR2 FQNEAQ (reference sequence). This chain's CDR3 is CASSLGSGHQPQHF. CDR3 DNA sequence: TGTGCCAGCAGCTTAGGCTCTGGCCATCAGCCCCAGCATTTT.

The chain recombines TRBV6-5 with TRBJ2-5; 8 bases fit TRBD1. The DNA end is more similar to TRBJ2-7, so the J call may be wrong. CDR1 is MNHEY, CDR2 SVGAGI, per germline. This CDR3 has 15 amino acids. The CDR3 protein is CASRRGQGDYYEQYF. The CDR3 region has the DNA TGTGCCAGCAGGCGAGGACAGGGAGACTACTACGAGCAGTACTTC.

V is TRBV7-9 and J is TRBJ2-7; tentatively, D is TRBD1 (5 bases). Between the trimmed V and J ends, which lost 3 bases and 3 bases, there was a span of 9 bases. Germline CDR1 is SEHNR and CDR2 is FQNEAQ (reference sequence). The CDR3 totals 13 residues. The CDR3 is CASSLQGLYEQYF. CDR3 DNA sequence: TGTGCCAGCAGCTTGCAGGGCCTCTACGAGCAGTACTTC.

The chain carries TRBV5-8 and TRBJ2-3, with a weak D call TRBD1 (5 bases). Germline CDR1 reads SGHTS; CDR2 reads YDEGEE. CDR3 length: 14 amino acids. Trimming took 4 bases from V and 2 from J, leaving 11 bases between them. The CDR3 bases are TGTGCCAGCAGCGACGACAGAGCCACAGATACGCAGTATTTT. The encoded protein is CASSDDRATDTQYF.

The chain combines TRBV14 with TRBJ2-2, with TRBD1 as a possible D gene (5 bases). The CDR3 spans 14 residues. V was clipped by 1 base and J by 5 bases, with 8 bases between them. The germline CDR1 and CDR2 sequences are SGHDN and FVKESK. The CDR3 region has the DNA TGTGCCAGCAGCCAAGGACGACAGACCGGGGAGCTGTTTTTT. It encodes CASSQGRQTGELFF.

This CDR3 reads CSVRGRGIGYGYTF. Here the CDR3 DNA reads TGCAGCGTCCGAGGTAGGGGGATCGGCTATGGCTACACCTTC. The rearrangement uses TRBV29-1 and TRBJ1-2; TRBD1 is a possible D gene (6 bases). Germline-derived CDR1 and CDR2 are SQVTM and ANQGSEA. CDR3 length equals 14 residues. V lost 6 bases to trimming and J lost 4 bases, with 18 bases between them.

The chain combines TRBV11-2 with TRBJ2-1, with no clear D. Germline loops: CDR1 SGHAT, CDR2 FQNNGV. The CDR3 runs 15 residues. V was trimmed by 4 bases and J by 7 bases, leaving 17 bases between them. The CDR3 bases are TGTGCCAGCAGCTCTGGGTTCGGGTTCCCTAATGAGCAGTTCTTC. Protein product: CASSSGFGFPNEQFF.

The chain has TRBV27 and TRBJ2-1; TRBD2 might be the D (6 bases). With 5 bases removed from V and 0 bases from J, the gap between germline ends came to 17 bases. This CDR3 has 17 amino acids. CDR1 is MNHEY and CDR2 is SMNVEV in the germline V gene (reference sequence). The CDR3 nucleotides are TGTGCCAGCAGTCCCCTAGCGAGTCTGAGCTCCTACAATGAGCAGTTCTTC. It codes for CASSPLASLSSYNEQFF.

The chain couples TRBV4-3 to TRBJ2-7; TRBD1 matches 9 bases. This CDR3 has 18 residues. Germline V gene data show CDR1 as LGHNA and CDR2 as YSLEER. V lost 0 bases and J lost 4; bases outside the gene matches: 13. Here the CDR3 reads CASSQEGGDREGVYEQYF. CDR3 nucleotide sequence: TGCGCCAGCAGCCAAGAAGGGGGGGACAGGGAAGGCGTATACGAGCAGTACTTC.

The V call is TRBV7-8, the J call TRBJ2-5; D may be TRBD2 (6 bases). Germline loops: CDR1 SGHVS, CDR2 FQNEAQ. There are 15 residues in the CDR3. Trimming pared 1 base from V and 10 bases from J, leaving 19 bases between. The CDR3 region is CASSLGLVCFGDQYF. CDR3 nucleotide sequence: TGTGCCAGCAGCTTAGGACTAGTATGTTTCGGGGACCAGTACTTC.

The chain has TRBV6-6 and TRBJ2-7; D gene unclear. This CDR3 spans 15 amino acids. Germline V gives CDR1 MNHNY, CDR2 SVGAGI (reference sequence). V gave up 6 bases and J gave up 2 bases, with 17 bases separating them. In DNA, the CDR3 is TGTGCCAGCAGCTTCTTAGTCAGAGACACCTACGAGCAGTACTTC. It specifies CASSFLVRDTYEQYF.

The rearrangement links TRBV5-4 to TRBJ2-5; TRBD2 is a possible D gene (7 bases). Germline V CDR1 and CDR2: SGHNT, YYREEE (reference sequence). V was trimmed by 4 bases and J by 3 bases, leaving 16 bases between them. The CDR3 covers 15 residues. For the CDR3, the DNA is TGTGCCAGCAGCCCCGTGGGGGGGCCCGAAGAGACCCAGTACTTC. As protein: CASSPVGGPEETQYF.

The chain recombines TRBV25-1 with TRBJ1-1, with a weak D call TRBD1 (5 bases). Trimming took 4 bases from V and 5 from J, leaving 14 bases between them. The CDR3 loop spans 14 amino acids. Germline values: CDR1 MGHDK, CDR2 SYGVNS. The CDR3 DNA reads TGTGCCAGCAGTGTTAACTGGGGCCGGACTGAAGCTTTCTTT. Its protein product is CASSVNWGRTEAFF.

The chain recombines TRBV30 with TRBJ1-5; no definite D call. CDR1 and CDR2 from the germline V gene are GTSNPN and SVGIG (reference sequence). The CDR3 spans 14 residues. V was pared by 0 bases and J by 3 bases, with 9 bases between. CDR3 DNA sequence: TGTGCCTGGAGTGTCGGGGTTTTCAATCAGCCCCAGCATTTT. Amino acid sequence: CAWSVGVFNQPQHF.

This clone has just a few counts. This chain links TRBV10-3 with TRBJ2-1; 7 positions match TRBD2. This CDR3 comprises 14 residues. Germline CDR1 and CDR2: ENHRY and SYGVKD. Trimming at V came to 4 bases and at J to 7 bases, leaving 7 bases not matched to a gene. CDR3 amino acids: CAISVGGGVNEQFF. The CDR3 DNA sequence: TGTGCCATCAGTGTTGGTGGGGGGGTAAATGAGCAGTTCTTC.

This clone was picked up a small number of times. The CDR3 protein is CASRGTGRETQYF. The DNA for the CDR3 is TGTGCCAGCAGGGGGACAGGGCGGGAGACCCAGTACTTC. This chain connects TRBV6-1 to TRBJ2-5, with 9 bases fitting TRBD1. Per germline, CDR1 MNHNS and CDR2 SASEGT. V shed 6 bases and J 5 bases; nucleotides not matched to a gene: 4. The CDR3 totals 13 residues.

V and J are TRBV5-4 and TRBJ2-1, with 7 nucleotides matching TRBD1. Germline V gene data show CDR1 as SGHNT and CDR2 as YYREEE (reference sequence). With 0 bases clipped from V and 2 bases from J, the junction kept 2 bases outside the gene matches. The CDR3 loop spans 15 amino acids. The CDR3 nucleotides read TGTGCCAGCAGCTTGGAAGGGGGCGCCTACAATGAGCAGTTCTTC. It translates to CASSLEGGAYNEQFF. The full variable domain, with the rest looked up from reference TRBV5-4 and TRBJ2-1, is ETGVTQSPTHLIKTRGQQVTLRCSSQSGHNTVSWYQQALGQGPQFIFQYYREEENGRGNFPPRFSGLQFPNYSSELNVNALELDDSALYLCASSLEGGAYNEQFFGPGTRLTVL.

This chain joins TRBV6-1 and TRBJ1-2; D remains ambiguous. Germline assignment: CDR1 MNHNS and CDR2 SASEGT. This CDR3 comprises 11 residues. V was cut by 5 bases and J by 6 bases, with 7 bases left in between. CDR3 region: CASSSADGYTF. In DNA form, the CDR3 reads TGTGCCAGCAGTAGCGCGGATGGCTACACCTTC.

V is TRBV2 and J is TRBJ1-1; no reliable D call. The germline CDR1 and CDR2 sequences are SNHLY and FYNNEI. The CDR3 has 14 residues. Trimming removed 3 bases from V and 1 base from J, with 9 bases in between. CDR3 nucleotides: TGTGCCAGCAGTGAGACACGGGGGAACACTGAAGCTTTCTTT. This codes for CASSETRGNTEAFF.

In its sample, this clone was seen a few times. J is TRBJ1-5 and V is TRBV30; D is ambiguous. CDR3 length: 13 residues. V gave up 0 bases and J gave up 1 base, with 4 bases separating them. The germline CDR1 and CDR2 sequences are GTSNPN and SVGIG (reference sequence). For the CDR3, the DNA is TGTGCCTGGAGTGTGGGCAGCAATCAGCCCCAGCATTTT. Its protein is CAWSVGSNQPQHF.

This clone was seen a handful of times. The CDR3 loop reads CASSPNSGTRSTNEQFF. The CDR3 DNA sequence: TGTGCCAGCAGCCCTAACTCCGGGACTAGATCCACTAATGAGCAGTTCTTC. The chain employs TRBV4-2 and TRBJ2-1; 8 nucleotides align to TRBD2. This CDR3 region has 17 residues. CDR1 and CDR2 from the germline V gene are LGHNA and YNFKEQ. V trimming: 4 bases; J trimming: 7 bases; junction bases outside the gene matches: 15.

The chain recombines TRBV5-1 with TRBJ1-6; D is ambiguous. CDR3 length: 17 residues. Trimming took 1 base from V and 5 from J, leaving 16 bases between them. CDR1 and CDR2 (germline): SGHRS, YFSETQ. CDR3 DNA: TGCGCCAGCAGCTTGCTTGTTGTTGGCAGGAATAATTCACCCCTCCACTTT. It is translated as CASSLLVVGRNNSPLHF.